The T cell receptor (beta chain) described here comes from a study of cytomegalovirus exposure and HLA in healthy donors. Study results and limitations: Specificity of three CMV-associated chains for CMV antigens was verified in vitro.

This clone is a singleton in its sample. Its antigen is undetermined. The PCR contained 60 Vbeta and 13 Jbeta primers. Using immunoSEQ multiplex PCR, the repertoire was profiled, and TCRdb retains in-frame clones only, with some absent. The table records around 110,000 clones, 75% of them present only once. Germline trimming cut 4 bases from V and 7 bases from J; bases unmatched to any gene: 8. Germline V gene sequence: CDR1 SGDLS, CDR2 YYNGEE. This CDR3 region has 15 residues. This sequence originates from a man aged 35 to 55 in good health and CMV-seronegative. The chain uses TRBV9 and TRBJ2-1, with 10 bases lining up with TRBD2. Input material: PBMCs. CDR3 in amino acids: CASSPASGGKNEQFF. The CDR3 DNA is TGTGCCAGCAGCCCTGCTAGCGGGGGAAAAAATGAGCAGTTCTTC.